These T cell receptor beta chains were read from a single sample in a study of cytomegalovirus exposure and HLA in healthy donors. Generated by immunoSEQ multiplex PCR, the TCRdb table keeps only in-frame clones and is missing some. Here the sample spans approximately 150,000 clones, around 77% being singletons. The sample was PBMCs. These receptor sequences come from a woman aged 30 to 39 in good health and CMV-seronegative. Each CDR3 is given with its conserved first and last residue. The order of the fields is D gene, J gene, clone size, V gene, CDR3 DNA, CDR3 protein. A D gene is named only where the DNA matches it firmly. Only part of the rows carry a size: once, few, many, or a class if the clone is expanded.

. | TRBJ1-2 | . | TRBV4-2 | TGTGCCAGCAGCCAAGACCCACCCGAACTGGGAGGGGGCTACACCTTC | CASSQDPPELGGGYTF
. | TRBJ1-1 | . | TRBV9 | TGTGCCAGCAGCGTAGAGACAGGCCGAAACACTGAAGCTTTCTTT | CASSVETGRNTEAFF
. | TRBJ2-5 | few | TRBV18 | TGTGCCAGCTCTCCGGGATCGGGGGAGACCCAGTACTTC | CASSPGSGETQYF
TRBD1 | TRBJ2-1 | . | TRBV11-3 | TGTGCCAGCAGCTTAGCATCGACAGGGGGGAATGAGCAGTTCTTC | CASSLASTGGNEQFF
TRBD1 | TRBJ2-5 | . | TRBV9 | TGTGCCAGCAGCGTAGATGGACAGGGGGGGGGAGAGACCCAGTACTTC | CASSVDGQGGGETQYF
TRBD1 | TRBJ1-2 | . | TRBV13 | TGTGCCAGCAGCTTTCCGACAGGGGATTGTGGCTACACCTTC | CASSFPTGDCGYTF
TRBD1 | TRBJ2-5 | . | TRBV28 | TGTGCCAGCAATCTAGACAGGGGGTGGGGAGAGACCCAGTACTTC | CASNLDRGWGETQYF
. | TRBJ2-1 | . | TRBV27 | TGTGCCAGCAGTTTACGAGTGTACAATGAGCAGTTCTTC | CASSLRVYNEQFF
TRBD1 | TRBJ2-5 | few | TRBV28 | TGTGCCACCTATGAGACAGGGATCCCCCAAGAGACCCAGTACTTC | CATYETGIPQETQYF
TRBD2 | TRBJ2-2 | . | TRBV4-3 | TGCGCCAGCAGCCAAAATCGGGGAGCGGGACTGAACACCGGGGAGCTGTTTTTT | CASSQNRGAGLNTGELFF
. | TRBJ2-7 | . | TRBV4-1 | TGCGCCAGCAGCCAAGGACTGTCTAGCGCCCACTACGAGCAGTACTTC | CASSQGLSSAHYEQYF
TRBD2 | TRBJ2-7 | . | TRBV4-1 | TGCGCCAGCAGCCAAGATTCGGGGATCGGGAGGGCGAGGTACGAGCAGTACTTC | CASSQDSGIGRARYEQYF
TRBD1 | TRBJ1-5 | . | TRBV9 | TGTGCCAGCAGCACGGGACAGCCCAATCAGCCCCAGCATTTT | CASSTGQPNQPQHF
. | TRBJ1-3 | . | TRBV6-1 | TGTGCCAGCAGCTACGAATTTTTCTCTGGAAACACCATATATTTT | CASSYEFFSGNTIYF
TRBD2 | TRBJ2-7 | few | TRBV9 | TGTGCCAGCAGCGTAGGGACTAGCGGGAGGGGGTCCTACGAGCAGTACTTC | CASSVGTSGRGSYEQYF
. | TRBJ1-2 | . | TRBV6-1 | TGTGCCAGCAGTGAGTTTTCATGGAAAGTCAGAACAGGAGACTATGGCTACACCTTC | CASSEFSWKVRTGDYGYTF
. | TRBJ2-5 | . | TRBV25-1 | TGTGCCAGCAGTGACTGGGGCAACGAAGAGACCCAGTACTTC | CASSDWGNEETQYF
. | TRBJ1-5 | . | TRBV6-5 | TGTGCCAGCAGTTACGCCGGGTACCATCAGCCCCAGCATTTT | CASSYAGYHQPQHF
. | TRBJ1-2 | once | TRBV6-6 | TGTGCCAGCAGTTACTTCCAGGGTCGAGCTAACTATGGCTACACCTTC | CASSYFQGRANYGYTF
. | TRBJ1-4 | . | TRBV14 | TGTGCCAGCAGCTGGAGAATAAATGAAAAACTGTTTTTT | CASSWRINEKLFF
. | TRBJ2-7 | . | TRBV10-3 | TGTGCCATCAGTGACTTCCGGAGCTCCTACGAGCAGTACTTC | CAISDFRSSYEQYF
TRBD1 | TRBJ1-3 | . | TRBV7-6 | TGTGCCAGCAGCTCACGACAGGGGACAGGAAACACCATATATTTT | CASSSRQGTGNTIYF
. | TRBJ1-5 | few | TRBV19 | TGTGCCAGTACCCCACCGGGACTCATCAATCAGCCCCAGCATTTT | CASTPPGLINQPQHF
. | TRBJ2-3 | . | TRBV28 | TGTGCCAGCAGGGAGTTGTGGCAGTATAGCACAGATACGCAGTATTTT | CASRELWQYSTDTQYF
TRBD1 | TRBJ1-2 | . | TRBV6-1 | TGTGCCAGCAGTGCGCTTCCGGGACAGGGATTTTATGGCTACACCTTC | CASSALPGQGFYGYTF
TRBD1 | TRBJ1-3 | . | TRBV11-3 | TGTGCCAGCAGCTCCCAGGGGGCGGCTGGAAACACCATATATTTT | CASSSQGAAGNTIYF
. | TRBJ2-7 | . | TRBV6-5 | TGTGCCAGCAGCAGAACAGGATCCTACGAGCAGTACTTC | CASSRTGSYEQYF
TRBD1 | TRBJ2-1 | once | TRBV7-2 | TGTGCCAGCAGCCCCAGGGGGGGACAGGGTTTAAAGGGGCAGTTCTTC | CASSPRGGQGLKGQFF
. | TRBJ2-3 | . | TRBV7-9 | TGTGCCAGCAGCTTACGGATCGGGGTAGGCACAGATACGCAGTATTTT | CASSLRIGVGTDTQYF
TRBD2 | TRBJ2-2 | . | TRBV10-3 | TGTGCCATCAGTTGGGCGGGGGGGCCCACCGGGGAGCTGTTTTTT | CAISWAGGPTGELFF
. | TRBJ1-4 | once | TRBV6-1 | TGTGCCAGCAGTGAATTAAGGGGATCAACTAATGAAAAACTGTTTTTT | CASSELRGSTNEKLFF
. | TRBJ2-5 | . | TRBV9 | TGTGCCAGCAGCCCTCGAACTCAGGGAGAGACCCAGTACTTC | CASSPRTQGETQYF
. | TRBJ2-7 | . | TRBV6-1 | TGTGCCTCGGACAGCTCCTACGAGCAGTACTTC | CASDSSYEQYF
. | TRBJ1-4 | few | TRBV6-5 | TGTGCCAGCAGTTTCACAGGGAGAGGGTATGAAAAACTGTTTTTT | CASSFTGRGYEKLFF
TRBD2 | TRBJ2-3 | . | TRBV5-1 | TGCGCCAGCAGCTTTTTGGGTCGAGCGGGGGGCAGCACAGATACGCAGTATTTT | CASSFLGRAGGSTDTQYF
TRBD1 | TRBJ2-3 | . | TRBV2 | TGTGCCAGCACGGCGGACAGGGATGAAAGAGATACGCAGTATTTT | CASTADRDERDTQYF
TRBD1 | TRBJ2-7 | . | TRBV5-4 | TGTGCCAGCAGCGTACCGGGACAGGGTGTAGGGGAGCAGTACTTC | CASSVPGQGVGEQYF
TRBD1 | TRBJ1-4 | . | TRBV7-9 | TGTGCCAGCAGCTTCGGGACAGGGCGGGAAAAACTGTTTTTT | CASSFGTGREKLFF
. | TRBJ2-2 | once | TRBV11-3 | TGTGCCAGCAGCGCGGGGACCACTCAGACCGGGGAGCTGTTTTTT | CASSAGTTQTGELFF
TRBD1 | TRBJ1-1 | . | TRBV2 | TGTGCCAGCAGGATCGGGACAGGGGGCTGGACTGAAGCTTTCTTT | CASRIGTGGWTEAFF
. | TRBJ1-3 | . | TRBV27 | TGTGCCAGCGCAACAGGTATAGGAGACACCATATATTTT | CASATGIGDTIYF
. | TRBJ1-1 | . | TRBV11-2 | TGTGCCAGCAGCACACACAGGAACACTGAAGCTTTCTTT | CASSTHRNTEAFF
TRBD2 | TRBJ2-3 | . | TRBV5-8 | TGTGCCAGCAGCTTGGCAGCGGGAGACACAGATACGCAGTATTTT | CASSLAAGDTDTQYF
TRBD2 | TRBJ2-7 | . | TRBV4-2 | TGTGCCAGCAGCGAACCGGGGGGGGGCTACGAGCAGTACTTC | CASSEPGGGYEQYF
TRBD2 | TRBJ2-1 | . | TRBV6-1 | TGTGCCAGCACCCGTAATAGCGGGGGGGCCAATGAGCAGTTCTTC | CASTRNSGGANEQFF
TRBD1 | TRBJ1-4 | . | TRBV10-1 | TGCGCCAGCAGCCAAGGGGGGACAGCTGCAACTAATGAAAAACTGTTTTTT | CASSQGGTAATNEKLFF
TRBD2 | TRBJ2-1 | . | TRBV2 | TGTGCCAGCAGTCCTAGCGGGGGTAGTTACAATGAGCAGTTCTTC | CASSPSGGSYNEQFF
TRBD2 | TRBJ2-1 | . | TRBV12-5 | TGTGCTAGTGGCGCCCTAGCGGGAGCCTACAATGAGCAGTTCTTC | CASGALAGAYNEQFF
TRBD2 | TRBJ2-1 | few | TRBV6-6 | TGTGCCAGCAGTTACGAGCCGGGACTACACAATGAGCAGTTCTTC | CASSYEPGLHNEQFF
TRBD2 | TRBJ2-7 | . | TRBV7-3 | TGTGCCAGCAGCTCGACTAGCGGGGGGGCCTACGAGCAGTACTTC | CASSSTSGGAYEQYF
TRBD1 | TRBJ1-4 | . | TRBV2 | TGTGCCAGCAGATCAGGGAGACAGGGGACTCTAATTAATGAAAAACTGTTTTTT | CASRSGRQGTLINEKLFF
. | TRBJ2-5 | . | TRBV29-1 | TGCAGCGTCCTCGCCCGGAGTGAGACCCAGTACTTC | CSVLARSETQYF
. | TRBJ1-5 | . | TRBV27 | TGTGCCAGCAGTTGGCAGGGGAAGCAGCCCCAGCATTTT | CASSWQGKQPQHF
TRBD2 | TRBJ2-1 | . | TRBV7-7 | TGTGCTAGCAGCCGACTAGCGGGGGGGCGGTCCTACAATGAGCAGTTCTTC | CASSRLAGGRSYNEQFF
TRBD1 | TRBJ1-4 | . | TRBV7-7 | TGTGCCAGCAGCCCCGGACAGGGAGAGAATGAAAAACTGTTTTTT | CASSPGQGENEKLFF
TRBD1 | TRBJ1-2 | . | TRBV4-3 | TGCGCCAGCAGCCAAGATCCGGGACAGGGTATTGTTGGCTACACCTTC | CASSQDPGQGIVGYTF
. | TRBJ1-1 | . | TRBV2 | TGTGCCGGAGGACCGTCGGCTGAAGCTTTCTTT | CAGGPSAEAFF
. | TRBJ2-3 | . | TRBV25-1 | TGTGCCAGCCGAGTGTCGGGTAGGAACACAGATACGCAGTATTTT | CASRVSGRNTDTQYF